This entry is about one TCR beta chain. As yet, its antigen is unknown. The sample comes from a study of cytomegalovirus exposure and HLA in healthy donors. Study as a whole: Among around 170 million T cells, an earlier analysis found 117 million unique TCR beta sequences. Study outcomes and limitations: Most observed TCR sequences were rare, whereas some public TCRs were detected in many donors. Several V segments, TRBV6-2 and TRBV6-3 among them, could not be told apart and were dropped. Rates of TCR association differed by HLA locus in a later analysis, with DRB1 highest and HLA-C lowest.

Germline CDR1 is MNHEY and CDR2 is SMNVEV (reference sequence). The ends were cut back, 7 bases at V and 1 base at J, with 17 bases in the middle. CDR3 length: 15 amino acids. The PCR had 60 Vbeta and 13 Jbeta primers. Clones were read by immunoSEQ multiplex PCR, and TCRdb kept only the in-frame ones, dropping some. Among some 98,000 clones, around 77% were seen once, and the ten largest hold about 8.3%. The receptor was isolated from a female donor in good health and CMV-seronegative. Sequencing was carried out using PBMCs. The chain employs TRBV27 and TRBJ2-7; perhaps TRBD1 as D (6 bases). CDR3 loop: CASTPDRFGSYEQYF. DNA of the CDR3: TGTGCCAGCACGCCGGACAGATTCGGATCCTACGAGCAGTACTTC.